The rows below give T cell receptor beta chains drawn from one sample of a study of T cell clones after liver transplantation. Libraries were prepared by immunoSEQ multiplex PCR; TCRdb keeps only in-frame clonotypes and omits some of them. The sample includes approximately 70,000 clones, around four fifths of them seen just once. Here the sequenced sample was CD4+ T cells from blood, taken around 50 months after liver transplant. The source of these receptors is a human patient who received a liver transplant. The graft donor may have given rise to some T cells. The CDR3 runs from the conserved cysteine through the conserved F or W. The D gene is left open where the match is weak. Rows may omit the clone size; those that give it use once, few, many or a size class.

>NA|TRBJ2-7|NA|TRBV20-1
CSALNFYEQYF
TGCAGTGCCCTGAACTTCTACGAGCAGTACTTC
>NA|TRBJ1-2|NA|TRBV28
CASIRGRGGYGYTF
TGTGCCAGCATAAGGGGACGGGGTGGGTATGGCTACACCTTC
>NA|TRBJ2-7|NA|TRBV6-1
CASSAPPYEQYF
TGTGCCAGCAGCGCCCCGCCCTACGAGCAGTACTTC
>TRBD2|TRBJ2-4|NA|TRBV15
CATSRGTSGGPSKNIQYF
TGTGCCACCAGCAGAGGGACTAGCGGGGGGCCCTCCAAAAACATTCAGTACTTC
>NA|TRBJ1-1|NA|TRBV2
CASHLPGDTEAFF
TGTGCCAGCCATTTACCGGGGGACACTGAAGCTTTCTTT
>NA|TRBJ1-3|NA|TRBV18
CASSQPGHPIYF
TGTGCCAGCTCACAACCGGGACACCCCATATATTTT
>NA|TRBJ2-6|NA|TRBV6-1
CASLGGSGANVLTF
TGTGCCAGCCTAGGGGGCTCTGGGGCCAACGTCCTGACTTTC
>NA|TRBJ2-5|NA|TRBV7-2
CASSLGQLETQYF
TGTGCCAGCAGCTTAGGACAGCTGGAGACCCAGTACTTC
>NA|TRBJ2-2|NA|TRBV7-2
CASGRAGSGELFF
TGTGCCAGCGGCCGGGCCGGGTCCGGGGAGCTGTTTTTT
>NA|TRBJ1-4|NA|TRBV27
CASSRSVGQFNEKLFF
TGTGCCAGCAGTCGCTCAGTAGGACAGTTCAATGAAAAACTGTTTTTT
>NA|TRBJ2-7|NA|TRBV5-4
CASSSRVGTWEEQYF
TGTGCCAGCAGCAGCAGGGTAGGGACGTGGGAGGAGCAGTACTTC
>NA|TRBJ1-5|NA|TRBV7-9
CASSLGSPRNQPQHF
TGTGCCAGCAGCTTAGGGTCGCCACGCAATCAGCCCCAGCATTTT
>TRBD2|TRBJ2-7|NA|TRBV4-1
CASSQEGSWTSGGNRYYEQYF
TGCGCCAGCAGCCAGGAGGGCTCGTGGACTAGCGGGGGGAACCGATACTACGAGCAGTACTTC
>NA|TRBJ2-5|NA|TRBV14
CASSQEVYREKETQYF
TGTGCCAGCAGCCAAGAGGTATACAGGGAAAAAGAGACCCAGTACTTC
>NA|TRBJ2-7|NA|TRBV30
CAWNNRVGQYF
TGTGCCTGGAATAATAGGGTCGGGCAGTACTTC
>NA|TRBJ2-5|NA|TRBV2
CASSEVPGRETQYF
TGTGCCAGCAGTGAGGTCCCGGGTAGAGAGACCCAGTACTTC
>NA|TRBJ2-1|NA|TRBV11-3
CASSSSGAYNEQFF
TGTGCCAGCAGCTCTTCGGGGGCCTACAATGAGCAGTTCTTC
>NA|TRBJ2-7|NA|TRBV5-4
CASSLDVGMVEQYF
TGTGCCAGCAGCTTGGACGTAGGAATGGTGGAGCAGTACTTC
>NA|TRBJ2-2|NA|TRBV5-4
CASNLEGRSSNTGELFF
TGTGCCAGCAACCTCGAGGGACGATCCTCGAACACCGGGGAGCTGTTTTTT
>NA|TRBJ1-1|NA|TRBV6-1
CAGSPQGGGAFF
TGTGCCGGCAGTCCTCAGGGTGGGGGAGCTTTCTTT
>NA|TRBJ2-5|NA|TRBV25-1
CASSDPDRTTVETQYF
TGTGCCAGCAGTGATCCAGACCGGACAACGGTAGAGACCCAGTACTTC
>TRBD1|TRBJ2-1|NA|TRBV28
CASSTGTGSNEQFF
TGTGCCAGCAGCACCGGGACAGGGAGCAATGAGCAGTTCTTC
>TRBD1|TRBJ1-4|few|TRBV5-4
CASSLAQGFEKLFF
TGTGCCAGCAGCTTGGCACAGGGGTTTGAAAAACTGTTTTTT
>TRBD2|TRBJ2-1|once|TRBV7-2
CASSSGGGTLEQFF
TGTGCCAGCAGCTCCGGGGGGGGGACCCTTGAGCAGTTCTTC
>TRBD2|TRBJ2-5|NA|TRBV2
CASKMGTSGGLRETQYF
TGTGCCAGCAAGATGGGTACTAGCGGGGGGCTTCGCGAGACCCAGTACTTC
>NA|TRBJ2-7|few|TRBV9
CASSVGQGRSYEQYF
TGTGCCAGCAGCGTAGGGCAGGGAAGGAGCTACGAGCAGTACTTC
>NA|TRBJ2-3|NA|TRBV6-5
CASKSGADTQYF
TGTGCCAGCAAATCGGGAGCAGATACGCAGTATTTT
>NA|TRBJ2-1|once|TRBV25-1
CASREDGYNEQFF
TGTGCCAGCAGGGAGGACGGCTACAATGAGCAGTTCTTC
>TRBD2|TRBJ2-7|NA|TRBV19
CASSIGLAGGPDEQYF
TGTGCCAGTAGTATAGGCCTAGCGGGAGGGCCTGACGAGCAGTACTTC
>NA|TRBJ1-1|NA|TRBV4-3
CASSQMLVNTEAFF
TGCGCCAGCAGCCAAATGTTAGTGAACACTGAAGCTTTCTTT
>NA|TRBJ2-6|NA|TRBV29-1
CSISGGANVLTF
TGCAGCATCAGTGGTGGGGCCAACGTCCTGACTTTC
>NA|TRBJ1-3|NA|TRBV6-4
CASSAHTIYF
TGTGCCAGCAGTGCACACACCATATATTTT
>NA|TRBJ2-7|NA|TRBV7-2
CASSHGQNGYEQYF
TGTGCCAGCAGCCACGGACAGAATGGGTACGAGCAGTACTTC
>NA|TRBJ1-1|NA|TRBV4-3
CASSQEGQLNTEAFF
TGCGCCAGCAGCCAAGAGGGCCAACTGAACACTGAAGCTTTCTTT
>NA|TRBJ2-7|NA|TRBV11-1
CASSTRQTYEQYF
TGTGCCAGCAGCACTAGACAGACCTACGAGCAGTACTTC
>NA|TRBJ1-1|NA|TRBV7-2
CASSLVGLGANTEAFF
TGTGCCAGCAGCTTAGTAGGCCTAGGAGCGAACACTGAAGCTTTCTTT
>NA|TRBJ1-1|NA|TRBV19
CASSTYYRDEAFF
TGTGCCAGTAGTACTTACTACAGGGATGAAGCTTTCTTT
>TRBD1|TRBJ1-3|few|TRBV4-1
CASSQLTGENTIYF
TGCGCCAGCAGCCAACTGACAGGGGAAAACACCATATATTTT
>TRBD1|TRBJ1-5|NA|TRBV19
CASSSRDSARNQPQHF
TGTGCCAGTAGCTCTAGGGACAGTGCCCGCAATCAGCCCCAGCATTTT
>NA|TRBJ1-2|NA|TRBV14
CASSDGVRDYGYTF
TGTGCCAGCAGTGATGGGGTCCGGGACTATGGCTACACCTTC
>NA|TRBJ2-7|NA|TRBV7-2
CASSLSAPYEQYF
TGTGCCAGCAGCTTAAGCGCCCCCTACGAGCAGTACTTC
>TRBD1|TRBJ2-7|NA|TRBV5-1
CASSLAGTVTYEQYF
TGCGCCAGCAGCTTAGCCGGGACAGTTACCTACGAGCAGTACTTC
>NA|TRBJ1-4|NA|TRBV6-5
CASSSDGGSSEKLFF
TGTGCCAGCAGTTCTGACGGGGGTTCGAGTGAAAAACTGTTTTTT
>NA|TRBJ1-6|few|TRBV6-5
CASSYGQGKNSPLHF
TGTGCCAGCAGTTACGGCCAGGGGAAAAATTCACCCCTCCACTTT
>TRBD1|TRBJ1-2|few|TRBV6-5
CASRQGRINPLGYTF
TGTGCCAGCCGACAGGGTCGGATAAATCCTCTAGGCTACACCTTC
>NA|TRBJ1-3|NA|TRBV5-1
CASSLVGAGGNTIYF
TGCGCCAGCAGCTTGGTTGGGGCAGGTGGAAACACCATATATTTT
>NA|TRBJ2-7|NA|TRBV6-5
CATLRGGLSYEQYF
TGTGCCACGCTTCGGGGCGGGTTATCCTACGAGCAGTACTTC